The rows below give T cell receptor beta chains drawn from one sample of a study of TIL therapy for anti-PD-1-resistant metastatic lung cancer. TCRdb's copy holds only in-frame clones and misses some; the assay was immunoSEQ multiplex PCR. The sample lists roughly 60,000 clones; about 73% were seen once. This material consisted of blood, taken at baseline. The receptors come from a person aged 25 to 80 with non-small cell lung cancer. Each CDR3 is given without its conserved first and last residue. Clone size is not always given. Where it is, it says once, few, many or a class for expanded clones.

V	size	J	CDR3
TRBV11-3	-	TRBJ1-4	ASSLQGAGEKLF
TRBV28	-	TRBJ1-1	ASSLRPTGYTEAF
TRBV2	few	TRBJ1-5	ASSPGQGVQPQH
TRBV2	few	TRBJ1-5	ASSDGEGAWQPQH
TRBV5-1	-	TRBJ1-1	ASSLLGAPTEAF
TRBV1	once	TRBJ1-3	TSSQGQPYSGNTIY
TRBV7-7	-	TRBJ2-1	ASSLGTSVNEQF
TRBV20-1	-	TRBJ2-1	SAPVRREQF
TRBV29-1	-	TRBJ2-2	SVPSGGTNTGELF
TRBV27	-	TRBJ1-3	ASSLSRPGGFGNTIY
TRBV6-5	few	TRBJ1-5	ASSYRTGSNQPQH
TRBV25-1	-	TRBJ1-1	ASSAADLSTTEAF
TRBV4-2	-	TRBJ2-3	ASRGDGSTDTQY
TRBV25-1	-	TRBJ2-2	ASSAVQGLGTGELF
TRBV5-1	once	TRBJ2-3	ASSLGTSGVTDTQY
TRBV9	once	TRBJ2-5	ASSVVGGYQETQY
TRBV11-2	-	TRBJ2-7	ASSLDHTGYEQY
TRBV7-2	-	TRBJ1-4	ASSLGDGAGYYAEKLF
TRBV7-2	-	TRBJ2-7	ASSLAGSSGWDEQY
TRBV28	-	TRBJ1-4	ASSSDPGGVNEKLF
TRBV4-3	-	TRBJ2-2	ASSPQFLDGELF
TRBV4-3	-	TRBJ2-1	ASSQGFSNEQF
TRBV6-1	-	TRBJ2-5	ASSERPGAFY
TRBV12-5	once	TRBJ2-5	ASARGEGLETQY
TRBV7-8	-	TRBJ1-4	ASSLERAAGEKLF
TRBV11-2	-	TRBJ2-1	ASSYSGTLSYNEQF
TRBV30	once	TRBJ2-5	AWSGSRGETQY
TRBV19	-	TRBJ2-7	ASSIGTGYSYEQY
TRBV15	-	TRBJ2-7	ATSNPGLGDYEQY
TRBV9	few	TRBJ1-3	ASSVGGFSGNTIY
TRBV19	few	TRBJ1-1	ASSFRFNTEAF
TRBV11-3	-	TRBJ2-7	ASSLGQAIYEQY
TRBV4-2	-	TRBJ2-1	ASTTGEASREQF
TRBV4-1	-	TRBJ1-4	ASSWLALNEKLF
TRBV28	-	TRBJ2-5	ASSQYQETQY
TRBV7-2	few	TRBJ1-1	ASSLEGIAMNTEAF
TRBV5-1	-	TRBJ2-7	ASSLGTPAGGEQY
TRBV4-1	few	TRBJ2-4	ASSQGWSTGSNIQY
TRBV4-1	-	TRBJ1-1	ASSQEVPERGTLVEAF
TRBV11-2	-	TRBJ2-5	ASSLWGAASGEETQY
TRBV27	-	TRBJ2-7	ASRHTGPGKNYEQY
TRBV19	-	TRBJ1-5	ASSIRLGPVNQPQH
TRBV9	once	TRBJ2-4	ASSVAQENIQY
TRBV19	-	TRBJ2-3	ASSIMSGGLDTQY
TRBV9	few	TRBJ2-7	ASSAFQGVQY
TRBV7-9	-	TRBJ2-6	ASSLERRYSGANVLT
TRBV2	-	TRBJ2-1	ASSLLAAVYNEQF
TRBV4-1	-	TRBJ2-3	ASSQGGTGTDTQY
TRBV7-2	-	TRBJ1-5	ASSYLNRPQH
TRBV2	few	TRBJ2-7	ASRLLSYEQY
TRBV11-2	-	TRBJ2-2	ASSFLAGGTGELF
TRBV13	-	TRBJ2-4	ASSQPGLKNIQY
TRBV5-1	-	TRBJ1-2	ASSIRGGAGYGYT